The rows below give T cell receptor gamma chains drawn from one sample of a study of gamma-delta T cells after stem cell transplantation. TCRdb reanalysed the RT-PCR reads with CATT. The profile covers some 1,800 gamma-chain clones, with about 2.1% appearing a single time and 36% taken by the ten largest. Material: gamma-delta T cells. Receptors were obtained from a human donor. It is not recorded whose cells these are; they may come from a transplant donor. Each CDR3 is given with its conserved first and last residue. Size values are once, few and many counts, or a class for expanded clones, and some rows have none.

>TRGJP2|medium-sized|TRGV8
CATWDRGSSDWIKTF
TGTGCCACCTGGGATAGGGGTAGTAGTGATTGGATCAAGACGTTT
>TRGJ1/TRGJ2|medium-sized|TRGV9
CALWEVRENYYKKLF
TGTGCCTTGTGGGAGGTGAGGGAAAATTATTATAAGAAACTCTTT
>TRGJ1/TRGJ2|large|TRGV9
CALWEVNYYKKLF
TGTGCCTTGTGGGAGGTGAATTATTATAAGAAACTCTTT
>TRGJ1/TRGJ2|medium-sized|TRGV2
CATWPNWEKLF
TGTGCCACCTGGCCTAATTGGGAGAAACTCTTT
>TRGJ1/TRGJ2|medium-sized|TRGV2
CATWDGHNKKLF
TGTGCCACCTGGGACGGGCACAATAAGAAACTCTTT
>TRGJP2|medium-sized|TRGV3
CATWDAHVSDWIKTF
TGTGCCACCTGGGACGCTCACGTCAGTGATTGGATCAAGACGTTT
>TRGJ1/TRGJ2|medium-sized|TRGV2
CATWDGPGYYKKLF
TGTGCCACCTGGGACGGGCCAGGTTATTATAAGAAACTCTTT
>TRGJP|medium-sized|TRGV9
CALWEVKRELGKKIKVF
TGTGCCTTGTGGGAGGTTAAAAGGGAGTTGGGCAAAAAAATCAAGGTATTT
>TRGJP|medium-sized|TRGV9
CALWEVAQELGKKIKVF
TGTGCCTTGTGGGAGGTAGCTCAAGAGTTGGGCAAAAAAATCAAGGTATTT
>TRGJ1/TRGJ2|medium-sized|TRGV2
CATWDGPYKKLF
TGTGCCACCTGGGACGGGCCCTATAAGAAACTCTTT
>TRGJP2|medium-sized|TRGV2
CATWDGLDSDWIKTF
TGTGCCACCTGGGACGGGCTGGATAGTGATTGGATCAAGACGTTT
>TRGJ1/TRGJ2|medium-sized|TRGV2
CATWDGLYYKKLF
TGTGCCACCTGGGACGGTCTTTATTATAAGAAACTCTTT
>TRGJP2|medium-sized|TRGV8
CATSGGSDWIKTF
TGTGCCACCTCCGGTGGTAGTGATTGGATCAAGACGTTT
>TRGJP1|medium-sized|TRGV8
CATWDLGWFKIF
TGTGCCACCTGGGATTTAGGTTGGTTCAAGATATTT
>TRGJP|medium-sized|TRGV9
CALWEVGTVGKKIKVF
TGTGCCTTGTGGGAGGTGGGGACGGTGGGCAAAAAAATCAAGGTATTT
>TRGJP|medium-sized|TRGV9
CALWEGLGKKIKVF
TGTGCCTTGTGGGAGGGTTTGGGCAAAAAAATCAAGGTATTT
>TRGJP|few|TRGV9
CALWEVALLGKKIKVF
TGTGCCTTGTGGGAGGTCGCCCTGTTGGGCAAAAAAATCAAGGTATTT
>TRGJ1/TRGJ2|medium-sized|TRGV9
CALWEVLYYYKKLF
TGTGCCTTGTGGGAGGTGTTGTATTATTATAAGAAACTCTTT
>TRGJP|few|TRGV9
CALWEIGELGKKIKVF
TGTGCCTTGTGGGAGATTGGGGAGTTGGGCAAAAAAATCAAGGTATTT
>TRGJ1/TRGJ2|medium-sized|TRGV4
CATWDVPKHYKKLF
TGTGCCACCTGGGATGTTCCAAAGCACTATAAGAAACTCTTT
>TRGJ1/TRGJ2|medium-sized|TRGV9
CALWEVRNSTGGYYKKLF
TGTGCCTTGTGGGAGGTGCGCAATTCTACTGGTGGTTATTATAAGAAACTCTTT
>TRGJ1/TRGJ2|medium-sized|TRGV2
CATWDGHYYKKLF
TGTGCCACCTGGGACGGCCATTATTATAAGAAACTCTTT
>TRGJ1/TRGJ2|medium-sized|TRGV9
CALWDTRAYEHKKLF
TGTGCCTTGTGGGATACCCGAGCATACGAGCATAAGAAACTCTTT
>TRGJ1/TRGJ2|medium-sized|TRGV2
CATWDGRSYKKLF
TGTGCCACCTGGGACGGGCGCTCTTATAAGAAACTCTTT
>TRGJP|medium-sized|TRGV9
CALWEVRQELGKKIKVF
TGTGCCTTGTGGGAGGTGCGCCAAGAGTTGGGCAAAAAAATCAAGGTATTT
>TRGJP|medium-sized|TRGV9
CALWEVQSRELGKKIKVF
TGTGCCTTGTGGGAGGTGCAGTCGCGGGAGTTGGGCAAAAAAATCAAGGTATTT
>TRGJP|-|TRGV9
CALWELTQELGKKIKVF
TGTGCCTTGTGGGAGTTGACCCAAGAGTTGGGCAAAAAAATCAAGGTATTT